This TCR beta chain was identified during a study of control samples from healthy donors and cancer patients. Profiled with immunoSEQ multiplex PCR; TCRdb holds only in-frame clones, not every one. The sample includes 80,000 or so clones, about 95% of them seen just once. Germline CDR1 and CDR2: LGHNA and YSLEER. The CDR3 runs to 15 residues. V lost 0 bases, J lost 4 bases, and 10 bases lay in between. The rearrangement uses TRBV4-3 and TRBJ1-3; D is ambiguous. Sequencing was carried out using blood. The sequence was obtained from a middle-aged woman in good health. DNA of the CDR3: TGCGCCAGCAGCCAAGATTCATATGCGGGAAACACCATATATTTT. Protein: CASSQDSYAGNTIYF.